The 14 T cell receptor beta chains given below trace back to one sample, sequenced in a study of blood T cell repertoires in COVID-19. The protocol was immunoSEQ multiplex PCR, while the TCRdb copy is restricted to in-frame clones and leaves out a portion. This table has around 150,000 clones, 85% to 95% appearing once. Sequenced: peripheral blood. These receptors were collected from a woman in her forties or fifties with acute or convalescent COVID-19.

This chain links TRBV6-5 with TRBJ1-2; TRBD1 matches 11 bases. J lost 7 bases, V lost 3 bases, and 7 bases had no gene match. There are 15 residues in the CDR3. CDR1 and CDR2 from the germline V gene are MNHEY and SVGAGI. CDR3 DNA: TGTGCCAGCAGTTATATCGGACAGGGGGCAGGTGGCTACACCTTC. Translation: CASSYIGQGAGGYTF.

The chain uses TRBV28 and TRBJ2-7; D possibly corresponds to TRBD2 (6 bases). CDR1 is MDHEN and CDR2 is SYDVKM in the germline V gene. Between the trimmed V and J ends, which lost 7 bases and 0 bases, there was a span of 13 bases. The CDR3 extends over 14 amino acids. This chain's CDR3 is CASKGVGSSYEQYF. CDR3 sequence (DNA): TGTGCCAGCAAAGGGGTCGGGAGCTCCTACGAGCAGTACTTC.

The V and J genes are TRBV30 and TRBJ2-7; D call uncertain. Between the trimmed V and J ends, which lost 5 bases and 2 bases, there was a span of 16 bases. The CDR3 contains 14 residues. The germline CDR1 and CDR2 sequences are GTSNPN and SVGIG (reference sequence). CDR3: CAWGHQDKAYEQYF. Written as DNA, the CDR3 is TGTGCCTGGGGTCATCAGGATAAAGCCTACGAGCAGTACTTC.

This chain uses TRBV19 with TRBJ1-5, with D unclear. Trimming pared 6 bases from V and 2 bases from J, leaving 8 bases between. The CDR3 spans 13 residues. The germline gives CDR1 LNHDA, CDR2 SQIVND (reference sequence). The CDR3 reads CASRDGGNQPQHF. The CDR3 DNA reads TGTGCCAGTAGAGACGGGGGCAATCAGCCCCAGCATTTT.

V and J are TRBV7-9 and TRBJ2-7; 7 bases are shared with TRBD2. The CDR3 is 16 residues long. V dropped 4 bases and J dropped 0; count of bases not matched to a gene: 9. CDR1 SEHNR and CDR2 FQNEAQ come from the germline V gene (reference sequence). The CDR3 region has the DNA TGTGCCAGCAGCTCCCCGGGAGGACTAAGCTCCTACGAGCAGTACTTC. This translates into CASSSPGGLSSYEQYF.

This chain joins TRBV3-1 (or the pseudogene TRBV3-2) and TRBJ1-3, with D possibly TRBD1 on 5 matching bases. The CDR3 is 18 amino acids. In germline, CDR1 is LGHDT, CDR2 YNNKEL (reference sequence). V dropped 3 bases and J dropped 2 bases, with 20 bases sitting between them. The CDR3 protein is CASSQTTQRTNPGNTIYF. The CDR3 DNA sequence: TGTGCCAGCAGCCAGACCACCCAACGGACAAATCCTGGAAACACCATATATTTT.

The genes are TRBV28 and TRBJ1-3; D gene ambiguous. The CDR3 is 12 residues long. Germline values: CDR1 MDHEN, CDR2 SYDVKM. The V end was cut by 7 bases, the J end by 9 bases, with 13 bases between. In DNA, the CDR3 is TGTGCCAGCATTTCCGCTAGCCTCACCATATATTTT. Translating it yields CASISASLTIYF. The full variable domain, completed using reference TRBV28 and TRBJ1-3, is DVKVTQSSRYLVKRTGEKVFLECVQDMDHENMFWYRQDPGLGLRLIYFSYDVKMKEKGDIPEGYSVSREKKERFSLILESASTNQTSMYLCASISASLTIYFGEGSWLTVV.

The chain employs TRBV14 and TRBJ1-1, with TRBD1 as a possible D gene (6 bases). V lost 2 bases, J lost 4 bases, and 17 bases lay in between. From germline, CDR1 is SGHDN and CDR2 FVKESK. The CDR3 has 16 residues. The DNA for the CDR3 is TGTGCCAGCAGCCAATTTAGACAGGTGAGGGGCACTGAAGCTTTCTTT. Translated, it gives CASSQFRQVRGTEAFF.

V is TRBV13 and J is TRBJ1-2, with D possibly matching TRBD1 (5 bases). Germline CDR1 and CDR2: PRHDT and FYEKMQ (reference sequence). This CDR3 comprises 15 residues. Trimming shortened V by 5 bases and J by 3 bases, and 16 bases separated the two germline ends. The CDR3 DNA is TGTGCCAGCAGCCGGGGGGTACTAAGGGACTATGGCTACACCTTC. Translated, it gives CASSRGVLRDYGYTF. Full variable domain (remainder filled in from reference TRBV13 and TRBJ1-2): AAGVIQSPRHLIKEKRETATLKCYPIPRHDTVYWYQQGPGQDPQFLISFYEKMQSDKGSIPDRFSAQQFSDYHSELNMSSLELGDSALYFCASSRGVLRDYGYTFGSGTRLTVV.

The rearrangement uses TRBV25-1 and TRBJ1-3, with TRBD1 as a possible D gene (5 bases). The V end lost 4 bases, the J end lost 5 bases, and 15 bases lay between the germline ends. The CDR3 totals 15 residues. Germline V lookup: CDR1 MGHDK, CDR2 SYGVNS. The CDR3 reads CASSGALGGRNTIYF. The CDR3 bases are TGTGCCAGCAGTGGGGCCCTGGGGGGGAGAAACACCATATATTTT.

This chain links TRBV13 with TRBJ2-1; TRBD1 agrees at 7 bases. Germline-derived CDR1 and CDR2 are PRHDT and FYEKMQ (reference sequence). This CDR3 comprises 12 residues. The ends lost 1 base at V and 9 bases at J; junction bases unmatched: 0. The CDR3 DNA follows: TGTGCCAGCAGCTTAGACAGGGGTGAGCAGTTCTTC. As protein: CASSLDRGEQFF.

This clone was counted once. This chain joins TRBV18 and TRBJ2-3; 10 nucleotides align to TRBD2. The CDR3 contains 15 residues. Trimming took 3 bases from V and 6 from J; bases not matched to a gene: 6. Germline CDR1 KGHSH, CDR2 LQKENI. The DNA of the CDR3 is TGTGCCAGCTCACCCCTAGCGGGAGAGGAGGATACGCAGTATTTT. This sequence encodes CASSPLAGEEDTQYF.

The gene calls are TRBV9 and TRBJ2-2, with D possibly being TRBD1 (6 bases). Germline V gives CDR1 SGDLS, CDR2 YYNGEE. The CDR3 has 15 amino acids. V gave up 2 bases and J gave up 8 bases, with 16 bases separating them. In nucleotides, the CDR3 is TGTGCCAGCAGCGTGGGGACAACCTATGGGGGGGAGCTGTTTTTT. Translating it yields CASSVGTTYGGELFF.

This clone was seen only a few times. V is TRBV10-3 and J is TRBJ1-2, with a possible D match to TRBD1 (5 bases). The V gene's germline CDR1 is ENHRY and CDR2 SYGVKD. CDR3 length: 16 residues. The germline V and J ends were trimmed by 6 bases and 0 bases, with 17 bases remaining between them. CDR3 DNA sequence: TGTGCCATCAGCGCCGGGACTTCTGAAGCTAACTATGGCTACACCTTC. Translating gives CAISAGTSEANYGYTF.